The entry below describes one TCR beta chain. As yet, its antigen is unknown. In the original workflow: Filtering was not the same, since immunoSEQ gave junction-only sequences without quality scores. Only in-frame clones appear in the TCRdb table, and some are missing; sequencing was by immunoSEQ multiplex PCR. V and J calls and clone size are as listed in that table; D and trimming were resolved from the DNA. The table records around 1.4 million clones, less than 99% of them present only once. This record belongs to a study of shared clonotypes between healthy human individuals. Study-wide results and limits: The study found lower generation probabilities in non-shared clonotypes than in those shared by all four donors. Investigators expected sequencing depth to affect clonotype sharing among donors.

Input material: naive CD4+ T cells sorted from blood. The subset was: CD45RA+ positively selected. This TCR derives from a young man in good health.

The CDR3 sequence: CASSYSTGDQPQHF. The CDR3 DNA sequence: TGTGCCAGCAGTTACTCAACAGGGGATCAGCCCCAGCATTTT. The V and J genes are TRBV6-6 and TRBJ1-5, with 7 bases matching TRBD1. The V gene end was trimmed by 0 bases and the J gene end by 5 bases; junction bases not matched to a gene: 1. Germline CDR1 reads MNHNY; CDR2 reads SVGAGI (reference sequence). This CDR3 has 14 residues.